A selection of T cell receptor beta chains follows, all from one sample in a study of shared clonotypes between healthy human individuals. Clones were read by immunoSEQ multiplex PCR, and TCRdb kept only the in-frame ones, dropping some. The table lists 1,500,000 or so clones, 98% of them singletons. Specimen: naive CD4+ T cells sorted from blood. The receptors here all came from a man aged 25-45 years in good health. CDR3s include the opening cysteine and the closing phenylalanine or tryptophan. A D gene is named only where the DNA matches it firmly. Some rows mark clone size as missing; the rest say once, few, many or name a class of expanded clone.

d_gene: NA
j_gene: TRBJ1-1
v_gene: TRBV25-1
abundance: NA
CDR3nt: TGTGCCAGCAGTCAAGCGGGTGGGGGGACTGAAGCTTTCTTT
CDR3aa: CASSQAGGGTEAFF

d_gene: NA
j_gene: TRBJ2-1
v_gene: TRBV7-3
abundance: NA
CDR3nt: TGTGCCAGCAGCCCCCCAGGTCCTGAGCAGTTCTTC
CDR3aa: CASSPPGPEQFF

d_gene: NA
j_gene: TRBJ2-3
v_gene: TRBV18
abundance: NA
CDR3nt: TGTGCCAGCTCACCAAGGGCAGCCGGCTCAGATACGCAGTATTTT
CDR3aa: CASSPRAAGSDTQYF

d_gene: TRBD1
j_gene: TRBJ2-1
v_gene: TRBV5-4
abundance: NA
CDR3nt: TGTGCCAGCAGCACAAATCCGGGACAGTACAATGAGCAGTTCTTC
CDR3aa: CASSTNPGQYNEQFF

d_gene: NA
j_gene: TRBJ1-5
v_gene: TRBV19
abundance: NA
CDR3nt: TGTGCCAGTAGTCTCACAGACAGTGGGAGAGCCCAGCATTTT
CDR3aa: CASSLTDSGRAQHF

d_gene: TRBD1
j_gene: TRBJ2-7
v_gene: TRBV28
abundance: NA
CDR3nt: TGTGCCAGCAGTGAGCCCGGGACAGGGTCCTACGAGCAGTACTTC
CDR3aa: CASSEPGTGSYEQYF

d_gene: NA
j_gene: TRBJ2-1
v_gene: TRBV6-5
abundance: once
CDR3nt: TGTGCCAGCACTCAATTACATGGGGCTAAAGATGAGCAGTTCTTC
CDR3aa: CASTQLHGAKDEQFF

d_gene: NA
j_gene: TRBJ2-4
v_gene: TRBV28
abundance: NA
CDR3nt: TGTGCCACCCTAGCCAGGAACATTCAGTACTTC
CDR3aa: CATLARNIQYF

d_gene: NA
j_gene: TRBJ1-3
v_gene: TRBV18
abundance: NA
CDR3nt: TGTGCCAGCTCACCGCCCAGGGACGGAAACACCATATATTTT
CDR3aa: CASSPPRDGNTIYF

d_gene: NA
j_gene: TRBJ2-5
v_gene: TRBV7-6
abundance: NA
CDR3nt: TGTGCCAGCAGCTTCTCATTCACGGACCAAGAGACCCAGTACTTC
CDR3aa: CASSFSFTDQETQYF

d_gene: NA
j_gene: TRBJ2-1
v_gene: TRBV18
abundance: NA
CDR3nt: TGTGCCAGCTCACCACCGGATAAGGGAGGCGAGTTGCGGGAGCAGTTCTTC
CDR3aa: CASSPPDKGGELREQFF

d_gene: TRBD1
j_gene: TRBJ2-5
v_gene: TRBV27
abundance: NA
CDR3nt: TGTGCCAGCAGTTCGACAGGGTTGGAGACCCAGTACTTC
CDR3aa: CASSSTGLETQYF

d_gene: NA
j_gene: TRBJ2-7
v_gene: TRBV18
abundance: NA
CDR3nt: TGTGCCAGCTCACCAAGGGCGGGGAATTACGAGCAGTACTTC
CDR3aa: CASSPRAGNYEQYF

d_gene: NA
j_gene: TRBJ2-1
v_gene: TRBV15
abundance: NA
CDR3nt: TGTGCCACCAGCAGAGATCCACGGGGGACCAGCTCCTACAATGAGCAGTTCTTC
CDR3aa: CATSRDPRGTSSYNEQFF

d_gene: TRBD1
j_gene: TRBJ2-7
v_gene: TRBV27
abundance: NA
CDR3nt: TGTGCCAGCGGCCGGACAGGGCCTTCCTACGAGCAGTACTTC
CDR3aa: CASGRTGPSYEQYF

d_gene: NA
j_gene: TRBJ1-1
v_gene: TRBV4-3
abundance: once
CDR3nt: TGCGCCAGCAGCCAAGATGGGGGTCCCAGCACTGAAGCTTTCTTT
CDR3aa: CASSQDGGPSTEAFF

d_gene: NA
j_gene: TRBJ2-3
v_gene: TRBV6-4
abundance: once
CDR3nt: TGTGCCAGCAAGTCGACGGCGGGATATGATACGCAGTATTTT
CDR3aa: CASKSTAGYDTQYF

d_gene: NA
j_gene: TRBJ1-5
v_gene: TRBV5-4
abundance: NA
CDR3nt: TGTGCCAGCAGCGAGGGACATCCTAGTTTGGGCAATCAGCCCCAGCATTTT
CDR3aa: CASSEGHPSLGNQPQHF

d_gene: TRBD1
j_gene: TRBJ2-1
v_gene: TRBV25-1
abundance: NA
CDR3nt: TGTGCCAGCAGTGACGCTCCCGGGACAGGGACCAATGAGCAGTTCTTC
CDR3aa: CASSDAPGTGTNEQFF